The 14 T cell receptor beta chains below come from one sample, sequenced in a study of T-cell reconstitution after alpha-beta-depleted transplantation in children. The library targeted TCRbeta and was prepared with unique molecular identifiers. TCRdb reanalysed the PCR reads using MiXCR and keeps one entry per CDR3 protein. Here the sample spans some 200,000 distinct CDR3 sequences, roughly 8.3% being singletons. Source: PBMCs, mostly from graft donor cells, taken 360 days after TCRalphabeta/CD19-depleted stem cell transplant. The source of these receptors is a male patient between 2 and 15 years old who had a stem cell transplant for acute myeloid leukemia, so the T cells may come from the graft donor.

CDR3 bases: TGCAGTGCTAGAGATCTGACTAGCACCTCCTACAATGAGCAGTTCTTC. Residues: CSARDLTSTSYNEQFF. The gene calls are TRBV20-1 and TRBJ2-1, with 7 nucleotides matching TRBD2. CDR1 DFQATT and CDR2 SNEGSKA come from the germline V gene (reference sequence). V shed 0 bases, J shed 0 bases, and the junction held 5 bases outside the gene matches. The CDR3 is made up of 16 amino acids.

This clonotype has ten or more counts. The rearrangement links TRBV20-1 to TRBJ2-2; D unclear. Per the germline V gene, CDR1 is DFQATT and CDR2 is SNEGSKA (reference sequence). Trimming took 5 bases from V and 3 from J, leaving 10 bases between them. The CDR3 consists of 13 residues. The CDR3 DNA reads TGCAGTGCTCGGGTTCGGCACACCGGGGAGCTGTTTTTT. Its translation: CSARVRHTGELFF.

This clonotype was counted between two and nine times. The chain carries TRBV5-1 and TRBJ2-5; D gene unclear. The germline V gene encodes CDR1 SGHRS and CDR2 YFSETQ. This CDR3 has 14 amino acids. Trimming took off 1 base at V and 4 bases at J, with 11 bases between the two ends. The CDR3, as DNA: TGCGCCAGCAGCTTGTACCCCCAGACAGAGACCCAGTACTTC. As protein: CASSLYPQTETQYF. The complete variable domain, with remaining parts taken from reference TRBV5-1 and TRBJ2-5, reads KAGVTQTPRYLIKTRGQQVTLSCSPISGHRSVSWYQQTPGQGLQFLFEYFSETQRNKGNFPGRFSGRQFSNSRSEMNVSTLELGDSALYLCASSLYPQTETQYFGPGTRLLVL.

This clonotype has just a few counts. The chain employs TRBV7-9 and TRBJ2-7; 10 positions match TRBD2. Germline CDR1 reads SEHNR; CDR2 reads FQNEAQ (reference sequence). After removal of 5 bases from V and 2 bases from J, the junction contained 6 bases not matched to a gene. The CDR3 is made up of 15 amino acids. This chain's CDR3 is CASSVLSGRPYEQYF. CDR3 DNA: TGTGCCAGCAGCGTCCTTAGCGGGAGGCCCTACGAGCAGTACTTC. Using reference TRBV7-9 and TRBJ2-7 for the parts outside the CDR3, the full variable domain is DTGVSQNPRHKITKRGQNVTFRCDPISEHNRLYWYRQTLGQGPEFLTYFQNEAQLEKSRLLSDRFSAERPKGSFSTLEIQRTEQGDSAMYLCASSVLSGRPYEQYFGPGTRLTVT.

This chain links TRBV18 with TRBJ2-5; tentatively, D is TRBD1 (5 bases). The CDR3 has 14 amino acids. Germline V gene lookup returns CDR1 KGHSH and CDR2 LQKENI. The ends were cut back, 1 base at V and 1 base at J, with 7 bases in the middle. DNA of the CDR3: TGTGCCAGCTCACCACGAAGGGGCCAAGAGACCCAGTACTTC. Amino acids: CASSPRRGQETQYF.

This clonotype was seen a few times. V gene TRBV12-3 or TRBV12-4 combines with J gene TRBJ2-3; 13 bases match TRBD2. This CDR3 is 16 amino acids long. The V gene end was trimmed by 3 bases and the J gene end by 2 bases; junction bases not matched to a gene: 2. CDR3 bases: TGTGCCAGCAGTTTCGGACTAGCGGGAGTCACAGATACGCAGTATTTT. Translation gives CASSFGLAGVTDTQYF.

The V gene is TRBV29-1, the J gene TRBJ1-1, with TRBD1 as a possible D gene (5 bases). Trimming removed 3 bases from V and 0 bases from J, with 8 bases in between. Germline loops: CDR1 SQVTM, CDR2 ANQGSEA. The CDR3 contains 13 residues. The CDR3 region is CSVDGGVNTEAFF. In DNA form, the CDR3 reads TGCAGCGTTGACGGGGGAGTGAACACTGAAGCTTTCTTT. The full variable domain, in which reference TRBV29-1 and TRBJ1-1 provide the parts outside the CDR3, is SAVISQKPSRDICQRGTSLTIQCQVDSQVTMMFWYRQQPGQSLTLIATANQGSEATYESGFVIDKFPISRPNLTFSTLTVSNMSPEDSSIYLCSVDGGVNTEAFFGQGTRLTVV.

This clonotype was counted many times. The rearrangement links TRBV9 to TRBJ1-6; D perhaps matches TRBD1 (5 bases). V was cut by 3 bases and J by 6 bases, with 16 bases left in between. Germline CDR1 reads SGDLS; CDR2 reads YYNGEE. This CDR3 is built from 16 residues. CDR3 in DNA: TGTGCCAGCAGCGCCCAGGGATGGAGCGGTAATTCACCCCTCCACTTT. Translated: CASSAQGWSGNSPLHF.

There are many counts of this clonotype. The rearrangement joins TRBV7-6 to TRBJ2-1, with 8 bases aligning to TRBD2. The V segment lost 2 bases and the J segment 1 base; nucleotides outside the gene matches: 1. Germline V CDR1 and CDR2: SGHVS, FNYEAQ. The CDR3 length is 15 residues. DNA of the CDR3: TGTGCCAGCAGCTTACGGGGGGGGTCCTACAATGAGCAGTTCTTC. It translates to CASSLRGGSYNEQFF.

This clonotype was seen a few times. V usage is TRBV7-2 and J usage is TRBJ2-7; weak D call: TRBD1 (6 bases). Germline V gene data show CDR1 as SGHTA and CDR2 as FQGNSA. Between the trimmed V and J ends, which lost 4 bases and 0 bases, there was a span of 13 bases. This CDR3 region has 15 residues. The CDR3 region is CASSSILGGSYEQYF. CDR3 DNA sequence: TGTGCCAGCAGCTCGATCTTAGGGGGCTCCTACGAGCAGTACTTC.

This clonotype turned up a few times. This chain joins TRBV4-1 and TRBJ2-7; possibly TRBD2 for D (5 bases). The germline V gene encodes CDR1 MGHRA and CDR2 YSYEKL. CDR3 length: 14 residues. V dropped 0 bases and J dropped 1 base, with 7 bases sitting between them. The CDR3 is CASSQDPGSYEQYV. DNA for the CDR3: TGCGCCAGCAGCCAAGACCCGGGATCCTACGAGCAGTACGTC.

This clonotype was seen a handful of times. V gene TRBV24-1 combines with J gene TRBJ2-3, with D unclear. The CDR3 length is 11 residues. The V gene lost 5 bases and the J gene lost 4 bases, with 3 bases spanning the gap. The germline CDR1 and CDR2 sequences are KGHDR and SFDVKD. This chain's CDR3 is CATSAADTQYF. CDR3 sequence (DNA): TGTGCCACCAGTGCCGCAGATACGCAGTATTTT.

In its sample, this clonotype was seen many times. The CDR3 is CASSQDSTEAFF. CDR3 nucleotides: TGTGCCAGCAGCCAAGATAGCACTGAAGCTTTCTTT. V is TRBV4-2 and J is TRBJ1-1; no firm D call. The V gene lost 0 bases and the J gene lost 4 bases, with 3 bases spanning the gap. The CDR3 has 12 amino acids. From germline, CDR1 is LGHNA and CDR2 YNFKEQ.

The chain carries TRBV4-3 and TRBJ2-1, with 8 bases matching TRBD2. CDR3 length equals 15 residues. Germline V gene sequence: CDR1 LGHNA, CDR2 YSLEER. J was trimmed by 3 bases and V by 4 bases; bases with no gene match: 5. CDR3 coding DNA: TGCGCCAGCAGCCGCTTTAGCGGGAACTACAATGAGCAGTTCTTC. Translation: CASSRFSGNYNEQFF.